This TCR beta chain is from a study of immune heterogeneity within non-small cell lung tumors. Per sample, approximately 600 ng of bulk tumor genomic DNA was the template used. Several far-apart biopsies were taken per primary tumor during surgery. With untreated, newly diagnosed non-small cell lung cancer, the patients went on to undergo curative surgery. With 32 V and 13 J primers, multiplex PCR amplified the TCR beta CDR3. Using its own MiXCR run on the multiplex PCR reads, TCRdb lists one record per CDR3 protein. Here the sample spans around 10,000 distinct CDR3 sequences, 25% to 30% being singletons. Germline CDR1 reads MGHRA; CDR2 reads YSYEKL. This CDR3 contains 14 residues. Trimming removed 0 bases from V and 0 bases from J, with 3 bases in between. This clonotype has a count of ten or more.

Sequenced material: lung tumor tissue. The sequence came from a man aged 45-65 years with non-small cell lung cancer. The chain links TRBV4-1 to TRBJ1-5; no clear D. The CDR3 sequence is CASSQENSNQPQHF. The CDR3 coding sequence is TGCGCCAGCAGCCAAGAGAATAGCAATCAGCCCCAGCATTTT.